The rows below give T cell receptor beta chains drawn from one sample of a study of cytomegalovirus exposure and HLA in healthy donors. Sequencing was performed with immunoSEQ multiplex PCR; in TCRdb, only in-frame clones are kept and a portion is missing. The top ten clones hold about 1.4% of a sample with more than 200,000 clones, roughly 84% of them seen once. The sample was PBMCs. All receptors derive from a girl between 10 and 17 years old in good health and CMV-seronegative. CDR3s include the opening cysteine and the closing phenylalanine or tryptophan. Each record gives: D gene, V gene, J gene, clone size, CDR3 protein, CDR3 DNA. A D gene is named only where the DNA matches it firmly. A clone size is listed for some rows: how often the clone was seen (once, few, many), or a class if it is expanded.

d_call: NA; v_call: TRBV7-2; j_call: TRBJ2-2; clone_size: NA; cdr3_aa: CASSLASGTSTGELFF; cdr3_nt: TGTGCCAGCAGCTTAGCTTCGGGAACCTCCACCGGGGAGCTGTTTTTT
d_call: NA; v_call: TRBV2; j_call: TRBJ1-4; clone_size: once; cdr3_aa: CASKAGQFGKLFF; cdr3_nt: TGTGCCAGCAAAGCCGGACAGTTCGGAAAACTGTTTTTT
d_call: NA; v_call: TRBV27; j_call: TRBJ2-2; clone_size: NA; cdr3_aa: CASSLPHSTGELFF; cdr3_nt: TGTGCCAGCAGTTTGCCTCACTCAACCGGGGAGCTGTTTTTT
d_call: NA; v_call: TRBV18; j_call: TRBJ2-7; clone_size: NA; cdr3_aa: CASSLYSPGHLSFSYEQYF; cdr3_nt: TGTGCCAGCTCACTGTACTCACCGGGACACCTCTCCTTCTCCTACGAGCAGTACTTC
d_call: NA; v_call: TRBV6-7; j_call: TRBJ1-3; clone_size: NA; cdr3_aa: CASSYSIRQRLSGNTIYF; cdr3_nt: TGTGCCAGCAGTTACTCGATACGCCAGAGGCTTTCTGGAAACACCATATATTTT
d_call: NA; v_call: TRBV28; j_call: TRBJ1-2; clone_size: NA; cdr3_aa: CASSSHLRTFGYTF; cdr3_nt: TGTGCCAGCAGTTCCCATCTTCGGACTTTTGGCTACACCTTC
d_call: TRBD1; v_call: TRBV30; j_call: TRBJ1-6; clone_size: NA; cdr3_aa: CAWRQSAGQGNPGRSPLHF; cdr3_nt: TGTGCCTGGCGCCAATCGGCGGGACAGGGGAACCCTGGTCGATCACCCCTCCACTTT
d_call: NA; v_call: TRBV10-3; j_call: TRBJ1-2; clone_size: NA; cdr3_aa: CAISTSPGYYGYTF; cdr3_nt: TGTGCCATCAGTACTAGTCCCGGGTACTATGGCTACACCTTC
d_call: NA; v_call: TRBV28; j_call: TRBJ1-1; clone_size: NA; cdr3_aa: CASSPGNTEAFF; cdr3_nt: TGTGCCAGCAGTCCCGGGAACACTGAAGCTTTCTTT
d_call: NA; v_call: TRBV5-6; j_call: TRBJ2-2; clone_size: NA; cdr3_aa: CASSTWLGWELFF; cdr3_nt: TGTGCCAGCAGCACGTGGCTAGGTTGGGAGCTGTTTTTT
d_call: NA; v_call: TRBV6-1; j_call: TRBJ2-5; clone_size: NA; cdr3_aa: CARPGLGGVQETQYF; cdr3_nt: TGTGCCAGACCTGGCCTGGGGGGTGTACAAGAGACCCAGTACTTC
d_call: TRBD1; v_call: TRBV5-1; j_call: TRBJ2-5; clone_size: once; cdr3_aa: CASSPGQGSTETQYF; cdr3_nt: TGCGCCAGCAGCCCAGGACAGGGGTCAACAGAGACCCAGTACTTC
d_call: NA; v_call: TRBV28; j_call: TRBJ2-1; clone_size: NA; cdr3_aa: CASMLWDSSASSYNEQFF; cdr3_nt: TGTGCCAGCATGTTGTGGGACTCTTCGGCGAGCTCCTACAATGAGCAGTTCTTC
d_call: TRBD2; v_call: TRBV6-6; j_call: TRBJ2-5; clone_size: few; cdr3_aa: CASSYSNREETQYF; cdr3_nt: TGTGCCAGCAGTTACTCGAATCGGGAGGAAACCCAGTACTTC
d_call: TRBD1; v_call: TRBV2; j_call: TRBJ1-6; clone_size: NA; cdr3_aa: CASSVQGAPSPLHF; cdr3_nt: TGTGCCAGCAGTGTACAGGGGGCTCCTTCACCCCTCCACTTT
d_call: NA; v_call: TRBV7-3; j_call: TRBJ1-6; clone_size: NA; cdr3_aa: CASSPTGDSPLHF; cdr3_nt: TGTGCCAGCAGCCCCACGGGGGATTCACCCCTCCACTTT
d_call: NA; v_call: TRBV6-1; j_call: TRBJ2-7; clone_size: NA; cdr3_aa: CASSVTGTQSYEQYF; cdr3_nt: TGTGCCAGCAGTGTTACAGGGACCCAGTCCTACGAGCAGTACTTC
d_call: NA; v_call: TRBV5-4; j_call: TRBJ2-3; clone_size: few; cdr3_aa: CASSLSGSTDTQYF; cdr3_nt: TGTGCCAGCAGCTTGAGCGGTAGCACAGATACGCAGTATTTT
d_call: NA; v_call: TRBV10-3; j_call: TRBJ2-3; clone_size: NA; cdr3_aa: CAVREGTDTQYF; cdr3_nt: TGTGCCGTCCGAGAGGGCACAGATACGCAGTATTTT
d_call: NA; v_call: TRBV5-4; j_call: TRBJ2-3; clone_size: NA; cdr3_aa: CASSLEATVVGTDTQYF; cdr3_nt: TGTGCCAGCAGCTTGGAGGCGACAGTGGTCGGCACAGATACGCAGTATTTT
d_call: TRBD2; v_call: TRBV7-8; j_call: TRBJ2-1; clone_size: NA; cdr3_aa: CASSSGLAGAYNEQFF; cdr3_nt: TGTGCCAGCAGCTCCGGACTAGCGGGAGCTTACAATGAGCAGTTCTTC
d_call: TRBD1; v_call: TRBV7-9; j_call: TRBJ1-2; clone_size: NA; cdr3_aa: CASSSRTGEYGYTF; cdr3_nt: TGTGCCAGCAGCTCCCGGACAGGGGAGTATGGCTACACCTTC
d_call: NA; v_call: TRBV29-1; j_call: TRBJ1-1; clone_size: NA; cdr3_aa: CSASGHQMRANTEAFF; cdr3_nt: TGCAGCGCCTCGGGACACCAAATGAGGGCTAACACTGAAGCTTTCTTT
d_call: TRBD1; v_call: TRBV18; j_call: TRBJ1-3; clone_size: NA; cdr3_aa: CASSRAGTGVGNTIYF; cdr3_nt: TGTGCCAGCTCACGAGCCGGGACAGGGGTTGGAAACACCATATATTTT
d_call: TRBD1; v_call: TRBV18; j_call: TRBJ1-1; clone_size: few; cdr3_aa: CASSTGGTEAFF; cdr3_nt: TGTGCCAGCTCAACAGGGGGCACTGAAGCTTTCTTT
d_call: TRBD1; v_call: TRBV5-1; j_call: TRBJ2-1; clone_size: NA; cdr3_aa: CASSSGRDRGNYNEQFF; cdr3_nt: TGCGCCAGCAGCTCCGGTAGGGACAGGGGTAACTACAATGAGCAGTTCTTC
d_call: NA; v_call: TRBV27; j_call: TRBJ1-1; clone_size: NA; cdr3_aa: CASSLQEGNTEAFF; cdr3_nt: TGTGCCAGCAGTTTACAGGAGGGGAACACTGAAGCTTTCTTT
d_call: NA; v_call: TRBV7-6; j_call: TRBJ1-3; clone_size: NA; cdr3_aa: CASSPLSGNTIYF; cdr3_nt: TGTGCCAGCAGCCCCCTCTCTGGAAACACCATATATTTT
d_call: TRBD2; v_call: TRBV6-6; j_call: TRBJ2-1; clone_size: NA; cdr3_aa: CASSYTSGRDNEQFF; cdr3_nt: TGTGCCAGCAGTTATACTAGCGGGAGGGACAATGAGCAGTTCTTC
d_call: NA; v_call: TRBV7-2; j_call: TRBJ1-4; clone_size: NA; cdr3_aa: CASSPRTEYNEKLFF; cdr3_nt: TGTGCCAGCAGCCCTAGGACAGAGTATAATGAAAAACTGTTTTTT
d_call: TRBD1; v_call: TRBV4-3; j_call: TRBJ2-3; clone_size: NA; cdr3_aa: CASSQVPRGPLSTDTQYF; cdr3_nt: TGCGCCAGCAGCCAAGTACCAAGGGGGCCCCTTAGCACAGATACGCAGTATTTT
d_call: NA; v_call: TRBV19; j_call: TRBJ2-3; clone_size: NA; cdr3_aa: CASSIGNTDTQYF; cdr3_nt: TGTGCCAGTAGTATCGGGAACACAGATACGCAGTATTTT
d_call: NA; v_call: TRBV2; j_call: TRBJ1-1; clone_size: few; cdr3_aa: CASSHRARGNTEAFF; cdr3_nt: TGTGCCAGCAGCCACAGGGCCAGAGGGAACACTGAAGCTTTCTTT